The sequence of this T cell receptor (beta chain) was determined in a study of metastatic and nonmetastatic thyroid tumors. Background on the study: The authors compared repertoires across blood and tumor or nodule tissue from malignant and benign thyroid patients.

This CDR3 region has 16 residues. Germline V gene lookup returns CDR1 SGHAT and CDR2 FQNNGV. V gave up 0 bases and J gave up 8 bases; unmatched junction bases: 11. Before thyroid surgery, none of the patients had received any treatment. TCRdb re-called the PCR reads through MiXCR. The sample has roughly 35,000 clones, roughly 36% seen once. The chain has TRBV11-2 and TRBJ2-3; 7 nucleotides match TRBD2. The TCR sequence derives from a female donor with papillary thyroid cancer or a benign thyroid nodule (not recorded which). Some clones in this sample may be carry-over from other donors' samples. The sample was tumor tissue. The CDR3 loop reads CASSLDGLGERGTQYF. For the CDR3, the DNA is TGTGCCAGCAGCTTAGATGGGTTGGGGGAGCGGGGTACGCAGTATTTT.